Given below is one T cell receptor (beta chain) in context. Its specificity is unknown. The data derive from a study of cytomegalovirus exposure and HLA in healthy donors. Study outcomes and limitations: One variant, a missense change in DCLRE1C, was linked in a later analysis to TCR beta V- and J-gene trimming. Cytomegalovirus-associated status was assigned to fewer than 200 TCR beta chains. The authors reported that TCR beta sequences could predict HLA-A and HLA-B alleles. These predictions were accurate for most subjects in the first cohort.

This CDR3 region has 15 residues. Per germline, CDR1 MNHNS and CDR2 SASEGT. Unmatched junction bases numbered 8, after V lost 5 bases and J lost 3 bases. The PCR ran on 60 Vbeta and 13 Jbeta primers. The protocol was immunoSEQ multiplex PCR, while the TCRdb copy is restricted to in-frame clones and leaves out a portion. The sample has about 200,000 clones; 85% to 90% are singletons. The gene calls are TRBV6-1 and TRBJ1-2; TRBD1 aligns across 8 bases. Material for sequencing was PBMCs. This clonotype was obtained from a young man in good health and CMV-seronegative. The CDR3 DNA follows: TGTGCCAGCAGTTGGACAGGGCGTGAGGACTATGGCTACACCTTC. Translation: CASSWTGREDYGYTF.